A selection of T cell receptor beta chains follows, all from one sample in a study of blood T cell repertoires in COVID-19. Using immunoSEQ multiplex PCR, the repertoire was profiled, and TCRdb retains in-frame clones only, with some absent. The sample holds roughly 350,000 clones; 91% are singletons and the top ten take less than 3.5%. The sample consisted of peripheral blood. The receptors were gathered from a woman between 18 and 30 years old who had recovered from COVID-19. Both conserved end residues are part of each CDR3. A D gene is named only where the DNA matches it firmly. Rows may omit the clone size; those that give it use once, few, many or a size class.

CASSRTGGETEAFF TGTGCCAGTAGTAGAACAGGGGGCGAAACTGAAGCTTTCTTT once TRBJ1-1 TRBV19 TRBD1
CASGTSGSSDTQYF TGCGCCAGTGGGACTAGCGGGAGTTCAGATACGCAGTATTTT many TRBJ2-3 TRBV10-2 TRBD2
CAWSFGAGLNSPLHF TGTGCCTGGAGTTTTGGGGCAGGTTTGAATTCACCCCTCCACTTT NA TRBJ1-6 TRBV30 NA
CASSPTPPTDTQYF TGTGCCAGCAGCCCTACCCCACCCACAGATACGCAGTATTTT NA TRBJ2-3 TRBV7-9 NA
CASSYFGGHQNTEAFF TGTGCCAGCAGTTACTTTGGGGGACACCAGAACACTGAAGCTTTCTTT once TRBJ1-1 TRBV6-5 NA
CASSGDRVNQPQHF TGTGCCAGCAGCGGGGACAGGGTCAATCAGCCCCAGCATTTT once TRBJ1-5 TRBV9 TRBD1
CASSFADRGYSPLHF TGTGCCAGCAGCTTTGCCGACAGGGGTTATTCACCCCTCCACTTT NA TRBJ1-6 TRBV7-6 TRBD1
CASSYSTSGRGPDTGELFF TGTGCCAGCAGTTACTCGACCAGCGGGAGAGGCCCGGACACCGGGGAGCTGTTTTTT NA TRBJ2-2 TRBV6-7 TRBD2
CASSLRNGEAFF TGTGCCAGCAGCTTACGTAACGGTGAAGCTTTCTTT once TRBJ1-1 TRBV11-3 NA
CASSGGGQETQYF TGCGCCAGCTCCGGGGGGGGCCAAGAGACCCAGTACTTC NA TRBJ2-5 TRBV5-1 TRBD2
CASSYSTEETQYF TGTGCCAGCAGTTACTCGACAGAAGAGACCCAGTACTTC NA TRBJ2-5 TRBV6-5 NA
CASSARRLAGGTDTQYF TGTGCCAGCAGCGCCCGGAGACTAGCGGGAGGGACAGATACGCAGTATTTT NA TRBJ2-3 TRBV7-9 TRBD2
CASSEASGRAETDTQYF TGCGCCAGCAGTGAGGCTAGCGGGAGGGCCGAGACAGATACGCAGTATTTT NA TRBJ2-3 TRBV10-1 TRBD2
CASSLGFGDTEAFF TGCGCCAGCAGCTTGGGGTTCGGAGACACTGAAGCTTTCTTT NA TRBJ1-1 TRBV5-1 NA
CASSLPQSGRTDTQYF TGTGCCAGCAGCTTACCACAAAGCGGCCGCACAGATACGCAGTATTTT NA TRBJ2-3 TRBV7-8 NA
CASSQEWTSGGDTQYF TGCGCCAGCAGCCAAGAATGGACTAGCGGAGGAGATACGCAGTATTTT NA TRBJ2-3 TRBV4-3 TRBD2
CASSSTSGWGNEQFF TGTGCCAGCAGCTCCACTAGCGGGTGGGGGAATGAGCAGTTCTTC NA TRBJ2-1 TRBV11-3 TRBD2
CSVEDKLYGYTF TGCAGCGTTGAAGACAAGCTATATGGCTACACCTTC NA TRBJ1-2 TRBV29-1 NA
CASSYSSGTQYF TGTGCCAGCAGTTATTCCAGCGGGACCCAGTACTTC NA TRBJ2-5 TRBV6-2/TRBV6-3 NA
CASSLQYTEAFF TGTGCCAGCAGCTTACAGTACACTGAAGCTTTCTTT NA TRBJ1-1 TRBV11-3 NA
CASSSRRAGLHHYGYTF TGTGCCAGCAGCTCGCGTCGGGCCGGACTACACCATTATGGCTACACCTTC once TRBJ1-2 TRBV7-9 NA
CASSLGISAAYNEQFF TGCGCCAGCAGCTTGGGTATTAGCGCGGCCTACAATGAGCAGTTCTTC NA TRBJ2-1 TRBV5-1 NA
CASSLEPGDYGYTF TGCGCCAGCAGCTTGGAACCAGGGGACTATGGCTACACCTTC NA TRBJ1-2 TRBV5-1 NA